The 14 T cell receptor beta chains below all came from one sample that was sequenced in a study of OX40 agonist ivuxolimab in advanced cancers. Libraries were prepared by immunoSEQ multiplex PCR; TCRdb keeps only in-frame clonotypes and omits some of them. The repertoire holds around 68,000 clones, with 70% to 90% as singletons. The input for sequencing was CD4+ or CD8+ T cells sorted from blood, taken in a trial of the OX40 agonist ivuxolimab. The receptor set was obtained from an adult with an advanced solid tumor such as melanoma, head and neck, liver or kidney cancer.

The genes are TRBV6-5 and TRBJ2-7; the D is unclear. Trimming cost V 9 bases and J 4 bases, with 13 bases left between them. The CDR3 is made up of 12 amino acids. CDR1 is MNHEY and CDR2 is SVGAGI in the germline V gene. CDR3 bases: TGTGCCAGGCATTCTAAACAGTACGAGCAGTACTTC. Encoded protein: CARHSKQYEQYF.

This clone has a single count. The chain combines TRBV7-2 with TRBJ2-1, with 10 bases aligning to TRBD2. CDR3 length equals 17 residues. From germline, CDR1 is SGHTA and CDR2 FQGNSA. V was clipped by 1 base and J by 9 bases; unmatched bases: 12. The CDR3, as DNA: TGTGCCAGCAGCTTAGTTCCCCCTAGCGGGAGTATCATTGAGCAGTTCTTC. It is translated as CASSLVPPSGSIIEQFF.

The V call is TRBV11-3, the J call TRBJ2-5, with TRBD1 matching over 8 bases. Trimming at V came to 6 bases and at J to 3 bases, leaving 9 bases not matched to a gene. From germline, CDR1 is SGHNT and CDR2 YENEEA. The CDR3 runs to 15 residues. Written as DNA, the CDR3 is TGTGCCAGCAGTCAGGGGGCGATCCGTGAAGAGACCCAGTACTTC. Amino acids: CASSQGAIREETQYF.

This clone was seen only a few times. The gene calls are TRBV18 and TRBJ2-2; 7 bases align to TRBD2. With V trimmed by 6 bases and J by 6 bases, 13 bases remained unmatched. This CDR3 has 16 amino acids. The V gene's germline CDR1 is KGHSH and CDR2 LQKENI. CDR3 residues: CASSFRGRGEAGELFF. CDR3 sequence (DNA): TGTGCCAGCTCCTTCCGCGGGAGAGGAGAGGCCGGGGAGCTGTTTTTT.

This chain joins TRBV5-1 and TRBJ2-7; 8 nucleotides match TRBD2. This CDR3 spans 15 amino acids. With 1 base clipped from V and 0 bases from J, the junction kept 3 bases outside the gene matches. In germline, CDR1 is SGHRS, CDR2 YFSETQ. CDR3 sequence reads: CASSLLAGSSYEQYF. The CDR3 region has the DNA TGCGCCAGCAGCTTGTTAGCGGGGAGCTCCTACGAGCAGTACTTC.

This chain connects TRBV6-5 to TRBJ2-7, with D hard to call. V shed 2 bases and J shed 3 bases, with 14 bases lying between them. Germline-derived CDR1 and CDR2 are MNHEY and SVGAGI. CDR3 size: 15 residues. CDR3 coding DNA: TGTGCCAGCAGTTACGCCCCGACCAGAAGCTACGAGCAGTACTTC. It encodes CASSYAPTRSYEQYF.

The chain joins TRBV7-2 to TRBJ2-7, with 8 bases identical to TRBD2. Per germline, CDR1 SGHTA and CDR2 FQGNSA. The J segment lost 4 bases and the V segment lost 5 bases, leaving 13 bases of the junction unmatched. The CDR3 consists of 16 residues. CDR3 residues: CASSPRWSGSFYEQYF. The DNA for the CDR3 is TGTGCCAGCAGCCCCAGATGGAGCGGGAGTTTTTACGAGCAGTACTTC.

The chain carries TRBV14 and TRBJ2-1; 8 bases line up with TRBD2. V was pared by 2 bases and J by 3 bases, with 6 bases of the junction left unmatched. This CDR3 is built from 16 residues. The germline V gene has CDR1 SGHDN and CDR2 FVKESK. The CDR3 reads CASSQLPGRDYNEQFF. Here the CDR3 DNA reads TGTGCCAGCAGCCAACTGCCCGGGAGGGACTACAATGAGCAGTTCTTC. Full variable domain (remainder filled in from reference TRBV14 and TRBJ2-1): EAGVTQFPSHSVIEKGQTVTLRCDPISGHDNLYWYRRVMGKEIKFLLHFVKESKQDESGMPNNRFLAERTGGTYSTLKVQPAELEDSGVYFCASSQLPGRDYNEQFFGPGTRLTVL.

The chain recombines TRBV5-1 with TRBJ2-7; 15 bases map to TRBD2. Germline values: CDR1 SGHRS, CDR2 YFSETQ. Unmatched junction bases numbered 4, after V lost 4 bases and J lost 2 bases. CDR3 length: 16 amino acids. The DNA for the CDR3 is TGCGCCAGCAGCCCGGGACTAGCGGGAGGAACCTACGAGCAGTACTTC. This codes for CASSPGLAGGTYEQYF.

The chain recombines TRBV5-1 with TRBJ2-5, with a tentative D call TRBD2 (5 bases). With the DNA end fitting TRBJ2-7 better, the J assignment may be wrong. The CDR3 covers 14 residues. CDR1 is SGHRS, CDR2 YFSETQ, per germline. The CDR3 coding sequence is TGCGCCAGCAGTCCTCAGGTGGGAGACTACGAGCAGTACTTC. Protein: CASSPQVGDYEQYF.

The V call is TRBV5-8, the J call TRBJ2-1, with D unclear. The CDR3 totals 13 residues. With 6 bases removed from V and 2 bases from J, the gap between germline ends came to 9 bases. Per germline, CDR1 SGHTS and CDR2 YDEGEE. The CDR3 DNA follows: TGTGCCAGCAACTTTCTAGCCTACAATGAGCAGTTCTTC. It is translated as CASNFLAYNEQFF.

This rearrangement joins TRBV6-5 to TRBJ1-5, with TRBD1 matching 7 bases. This CDR3 has 13 amino acids. CDR1 is MNHEY and CDR2 is SVGAGI in the germline V gene. Germline trimming cut 6 bases from V and 3 bases from J; bases unmatched to any gene: 2. The CDR3 reads CASRTGNNQPQHF. Written as DNA, the CDR3 is TGTGCCAGCAGGACAGGGAACAATCAGCCCCAGCATTTT.

This clone was recorded a few times. The chain is built from TRBV7-9 and TRBJ2-4, with D hard to call. The CDR3 is 13 residues long. V dropped 1 base and J dropped 0 bases, with 1 base sitting between them. CDR1 is SEHNR, CDR2 FQNEAQ, per germline (reference sequence). The CDR3 reads CASSLGAKNIQYF. The CDR3 DNA reads as TGTGCCAGCAGCTTAGGAGCCAAAAACATTCAGTACTTC.

This chain connects TRBV5-4 to TRBJ2-3; 13 bases align to TRBD2. This CDR3 region has 17 residues. Trimming took 4 bases from V and 0 from J; bases not matched to a gene: 5. The germline V gene has CDR1 SGHNT and CDR2 YYREEE (reference sequence). CDR3 amino acids: CASSPGTSGISTDTQYF. The CDR3 DNA reads as TGTGCCAGCAGCCCTGGGACTAGCGGGATAAGCACAGATACGCAGTATTTT.